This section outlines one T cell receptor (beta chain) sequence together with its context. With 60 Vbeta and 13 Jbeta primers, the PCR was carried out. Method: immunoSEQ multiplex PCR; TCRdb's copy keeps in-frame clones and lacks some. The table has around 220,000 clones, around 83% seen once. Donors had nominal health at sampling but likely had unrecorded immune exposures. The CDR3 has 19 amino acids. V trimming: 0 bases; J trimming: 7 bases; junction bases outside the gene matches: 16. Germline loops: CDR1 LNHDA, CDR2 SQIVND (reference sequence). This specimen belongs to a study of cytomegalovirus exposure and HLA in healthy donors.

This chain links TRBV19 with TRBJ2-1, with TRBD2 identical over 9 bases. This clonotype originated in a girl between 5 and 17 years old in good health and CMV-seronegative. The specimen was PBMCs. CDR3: CASSIDPVGGSGRRNEQFF. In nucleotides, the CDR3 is TGTGCCAGTAGTATAGATCCAGTGGGGGGTAGCGGGAGAAGAAATGAGCAGTTCTTC. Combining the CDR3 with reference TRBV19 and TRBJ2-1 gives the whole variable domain DGGITQSPKYLFRKEGQNVTLSCEQNLNHDAMYWYRQDPGQGLRLIYYSQIVNDFQKGDIAEGYSVSREKKESFPLTVTSAQKNPTAFYLCASSIDPVGGSGRRNEQFFGPGTRLTVL.